These 28 T cell receptor beta chains share one sample of origin, sequenced in a study of beta chain features in type 1 diabetes. Investigators reverse transcribed all isolated RNA, so they sequenced expressed TCRB transcripts. Profiling relied on immunoSEQ multiplex PCR, and the TCRdb table lists in-frame clones only, not all of them. The sample includes some 400,000 clones, approximately 16% of them seen just once. The sequenced sample was naive CD4+ T cells from blood. The receptor source for this set is a woman under 30 in good health.

This clone has just a few counts. This rearrangement joins TRBV9 to TRBJ2-2; TRBD2 matches 9 bases. J was trimmed by 1 base and V by 3 bases; bases with no gene match: 7. The CDR3 totals 17 residues. The V gene's germline CDR1 is SGDLS and CDR2 YYNGEE. The CDR3 loop is CASSAQTAGGNTGELFF. In DNA, the CDR3 is TGTGCCAGCAGCGCACAGACAGCGGGGGGGAACACCGGGGAGCTGTTTTTT.

The sample holds a few counts of this clone. The genes are TRBV7-2 and TRBJ1-5, with D hard to call. The length of the CDR3 is 14 residues. Germline V gene sequence: CDR1 SGHTA, CDR2 FQGNSA. Between the trimmed V and J ends, which lost 0 bases and 4 bases, there was a span of 7 bases. CDR3 sequence (DNA): TGTGCCAGCAGCTTAGCGCAGGCTAATCAGCCCCAGCATTTT. It translates to CASSLAQANQPQHF.

This clone occurred a few times. This chain joins TRBV7-9 and TRBJ2-1, with D possibly being TRBD2 (5 bases). The V end lost 7 bases, the J end lost 10 bases, and 14 bases lay between the germline ends. This CDR3 has 12 amino acids. The germline gives CDR1 SEHNR, CDR2 FQNEAQ (reference sequence). CDR3 DNA sequence: TGTGCCAGCAACTTGCGGGCCGGAGAGCAGTTCTTC. Translating it yields CASNLRAGEQFF. The whole variable domain, filled in from reference TRBV7-9 and TRBJ2-1, reads DTGVSQNPRHKITKRGQNVTFRCDPISEHNRLYWYRQTLGQGPEFLTYFQNEAQLEKSRLLSDRFSAERPKGSFSTLEIQRTEQGDSAMYLCASNLRAGEQFFGPGTRLTVL.

This CDR3 reads CASSPSEKPNYEQYF. CDR3 in DNA: TGTGCCAGCTCACCATCCGAGAAGCCAAACTACGAGCAGTACTTC. The J gene is TRBJ2-7, the V gene TRBV18; D unresolved. Germline V gives CDR1 KGHSH, CDR2 LQKENI. The V gene lost 2 bases and the J gene lost 3 bases, with 14 bases spanning the gap. CDR3 size: 15 residues.

This clone was seen more than once but under ten times. The rearrangement joins TRBV4-2 to TRBJ2-7, with TRBD1 as a possible D gene (6 bases). This CDR3 comprises 16 residues. V lost 5 bases and J 6 bases, leaving 23 bases between the germline ends. Germline loops: CDR1 LGHNA, CDR2 YNFKEQ. CDR3 DNA: TGTGCCAGCAGCTTAGAGGGGGTTGGCGGCCGGGGCGAGCAGTACTTC. This translates into CASSLEGVGGRGEQYF.

This chain links TRBV28 with TRBJ1-5; 11 bases fit TRBD1. The CDR3 totals 15 residues. V trimming: 5 bases; J trimming: 3 bases; junction bases outside the gene matches: 3. The germline V gene encodes CDR1 MDHEN and CDR2 SYDVKM. CDR3 protein: CASSRTGGFNQPQHF. In DNA form, the CDR3 reads TGTGCCAGCAGTAGGACAGGGGGCTTCAATCAGCCCCAGCATTTT. Supplemented by reference TRBV28 and TRBJ1-5, the full variable domain reads DVKVTQSSRYLVKRTGEKVFLECVQDMDHENMFWYRQDPGLGLRLIYFSYDVKMKEKGDIPEGYSVSREKKERFSLILESASTNQTSMYLCASSRTGGFNQPQHFGDGTRLSIL.

There are a few counts of this clone. The chain uses TRBV30 and TRBJ2-7, with 9 bases fitting TRBD2. V lost 8 bases, J lost 5 bases, and 13 bases stayed unmatched. This CDR3 region has 14 residues. Germline lookup yields CDR1 GTSNPN and CDR2 SVGIG (reference sequence). The CDR3 protein is CAGKGLAGLNEQYF. The CDR3 DNA reads as TGTGCCGGGAAGGGGCTAGCGGGACTTAACGAGCAGTACTTC.

V usage is TRBV4-2 and J usage is TRBJ2-1; TRBD2 agrees at 7 bases. The CDR3 runs 15 residues. V gave up 4 bases and J gave up 3 bases; unmatched junction bases: 6. In germline, CDR1 is LGHNA, CDR2 YNFKEQ. CDR3 protein: CASSPGERDYNEQFF. The CDR3 DNA follows: TGTGCCAGCAGCCCTGGGGAGCGGGACTACAATGAGCAGTTCTTC.

The chain employs TRBV28 and TRBJ2-7; D ambiguous. The CDR3 extends over 12 amino acids. The germline V gene encodes CDR1 MDHEN and CDR2 SYDVKM. With 5 bases removed from V and 4 bases from J, the gap between germline ends came to 9 bases. The CDR3 spells CASSTTEYEQYF. The CDR3 nucleotides read TGTGCCAGCAGTACCACAGAGTACGAGCAGTACTTC.

This clone was seen a handful of times. The V call is TRBV5-1, the J call TRBJ1-2; D unclear. The CDR3 sequence is 17 residues long. The V gene's germline CDR1 is SGHRS and CDR2 YFSETQ. The V and J ends lost 0 bases and 3 bases respectively, with 18 bases between them. The CDR3 nucleotides are TGCGCCAGCAGCTTGGCCGGGTATATCGGGGTCGACTATGGCTACACCTTC. Residues: CASSLAGYIGVDYGYTF.

The gene calls are TRBV7-3 and TRBJ1-2, with 9 bases aligning to TRBD1. Germline CDR1 reads SGHTA; CDR2 reads FQGTGA. The CDR3 covers 14 residues. V dropped 5 bases and J dropped 3; count of bases not matched to a gene: 4. CDR3 coding DNA: TGTGCCAGCAGCCCGGGACAGGGCCACTATGGCTACACCTTC. This codes for CASSPGQGHYGYTF.

This clone was seen only a few times. The rearrangement joins TRBV28 to TRBJ2-7; 7 positions agree with TRBD2. With 2 bases clipped from V and 4 bases from J, the junction kept 11 bases outside the gene matches. The CDR3 is 16 residues long. The germline V gene has CDR1 MDHEN and CDR2 SYDVKM. DNA of the CDR3: TGTGCCAGCAGTTTAATGGGACTACGAGAATCGTACGAGCAGTACTTC. Amino acid sequence: CASSLMGLRESYEQYF.

The chain uses TRBV5-4 and TRBJ2-3; TRBD2 agrees at 7 bases. The CDR3 has 16 amino acids. Trimming removed 0 bases from V and 4 bases from J; junction bases left unmatched: 8. From germline, CDR1 is SGHNT and CDR2 YYREEE (reference sequence). CDR3 loop: CASSLAAGVLSDTQYF. The CDR3 DNA sequence: TGTGCCAGCAGCTTGGCCGCGGGAGTTTTATCAGATACGCAGTATTTT.

This sequence joins TRBV15 and TRBJ2-1, with D unclear. This CDR3 spans 13 amino acids. V was shortened by 0 bases and J by 10 bases, with 10 bases between the two germline ends. The V gene's germline CDR1 is LNHNV and CDR2 YYDKDF (reference sequence). This CDR3 reads CATSRDLQEEQFF. CDR3 nucleotides: TGTGCCACCAGCAGAGATCTTCAAGAGGAGCAGTTCTTC.

The chain links TRBV30 to TRBJ1-1, with 7 bases fitting TRBD1. CDR1 and CDR2 (germline): GTSNPN, SVGIG (reference sequence). This CDR3 comprises 12 residues. The V gene end was trimmed by 5 bases and the J gene end by 7 bases; junction bases not matched to a gene: 7. The CDR3 sequence is CAWVPGTDEAFF. Written as DNA, the CDR3 is TGTGCCTGGGTCCCCGGGACAGATGAAGCTTTCTTT.

The rearrangement links TRBV15 to TRBJ2-3; possibly TRBD2 for D (5 bases). The length of the CDR3 is 15 residues. Germline V gene sequence: CDR1 LNHNV, CDR2 YYDKDF (reference sequence). V lost 8 bases and J 6 bases, leaving 21 bases between the germline ends. The CDR3 reads CATSPGPRGSDTQYF. The DNA for the CDR3 is TGTGCCACCTCACCGGGTCCCCGAGGGTCGGATACGCAGTATTTT.

This clone was seen more than once but under ten times. This rearrangement joins TRBV4-3 to TRBJ2-5; 12 nucleotides align to TRBD1. The germline V gene encodes CDR1 LGHNA and CDR2 YSLEER. This CDR3 has 18 amino acids. With V trimmed by 0 bases and J by 0 bases, 5 bases remained unmatched. This chain's CDR3 is CASSQDGGTGGHQETQYF. In nucleotides, the CDR3 is TGCGCCAGCAGCCAAGATGGGGGGACAGGGGGCCACCAAGAGACCCAGTACTTC.

V and J are TRBV18 and TRBJ1-1, with no clear D. CDR3 length: 14 residues. Per the germline V gene, CDR1 is KGHSH and CDR2 is LQKENI. Trimming removed 3 bases at V and 0 bases at J, with 8 bases between. The CDR3, as DNA: TGTGCCAGCTCACCGATCCAGATGAACACTGAAGCTTTCTTT. It translates to CASSPIQMNTEAFF. The variable domain in full, completed from reference TRBV18 and TRBJ1-1, reads NAGVMQNPRHLVRRRGQEARLRCSPMKGHSHVYWYRQLPEEGLKFMVYLQKENIIDESGMPKERFSAEFPKEGPSILRIQQVVRGDSAAYFCASSPIQMNTEAFFGQGTRLTVV.

This clone has only a few counts. The chain recombines TRBV7-2 with TRBJ2-7; TRBD2 aligns across 14 bases. Looked up from germline, CDR1 is SGHTA and CDR2 is FQGNSA. The CDR3 is made up of 17 amino acids. J lost 2 bases, V lost 5 bases, and 8 bases had no gene match. The CDR3 DNA follows: TGTGCCAGCAGCGCCACCGGGACTAGCGGGAGCCCCTACGAGCAGTACTTC. As protein: CASSATGTSGSPYEQYF. Full variable domain (rest looked up from reference TRBV7-2 and TRBJ2-7): GAGVSQSPSNKVTEKGKDVELRCDPISGHTALYWYRQSLGQGLEFLIYFQGNSAPDKSGLPSDRFSAERTGGSVSTLTIQRTQQEDSAVYLCASSATGTSGSPYEQYFGPGTRLTVT.

The chain employs TRBV19 and TRBJ2-4; 12 bases are shared with TRBD1. The CDR3 totals 15 residues. The germline V gene has CDR1 LNHDA and CDR2 SQIVND (reference sequence). V lost 5 bases to trimming and J lost 9 bases; unmatched junction nucleotides: 8. This CDR3 is CASSAGTGGSGIQYF. DNA of the CDR3: TGTGCCAGTAGTGCCGGGACAGGGGGCTCCGGCATTCAGTACTTC.

The chain carries TRBV28 and TRBJ2-4; TRBD2 is a possible D gene (6 bases). Germline V gene data show CDR1 as MDHEN and CDR2 as SYDVKM. The CDR3 consists of 16 residues. V lost 6 bases, J lost 0 bases, and 15 bases lay in between. The CDR3 protein is CASSRGDFLAKNIQYF. Written as DNA, the CDR3 is TGTGCCAGCAGCCGAGGGGACTTCTTAGCCAAAAACATTCAGTACTTC.

This clone was found a few times. This chain joins TRBV7-3 and TRBJ2-1, with 8 bases aligning to TRBD2. CDR1 SGHTA and CDR2 FQGTGA come from the germline V gene. J lost 7 bases, V lost 5 bases, and 10 bases had no gene match. The CDR3 loop spans 15 amino acids. As DNA, the CDR3 is TGTGCCAGCAGCCCTACGGGAGGGGAGGGTAATGAGCAGTTCTTC. It is translated as CASSPTGGEGNEQFF.

This clone appeared a few times. The chain carries TRBV25-1 and TRBJ2-7, with 10 bases matching TRBD1. The CDR3 spans 13 residues. J lost 3 bases, V lost 4 bases, and 0 bases had no gene match. Germline CDR1 and CDR2: MGHDK and SYGVNS. The CDR3 here is CASSGTGGYEQYF. CDR3 nucleotides: TGTGCCAGCAGTGGGACAGGGGGCTACGAGCAGTACTTC.

The gene calls are TRBV5-1 and TRBJ2-1; the D is unclear. The CDR3 spans 12 residues. Deletions cut 0 bases from V and 10 bases from J, with 8 bases between. The germline gives CDR1 SGHRS, CDR2 YFSETQ. CDR3 in DNA: TGCGCCAGCAGCTTGGGCAGACAAGAGCAGTTCTTC. Encoded protein: CASSLGRQEQFF.

This sequence joins TRBV6-5 and TRBJ2-1; D is uncertain. CDR1 and CDR2 from the germline V gene are MNHEY and SVGAGI. The CDR3 contains 13 residues. Trimming cost V 0 bases and J 7 bases, with 7 bases left between them. In DNA form, the CDR3 reads TGTGCCAGCAGTTACTCTCCTAGTAATGAGCAGTTCTTC. Its protein product is CASSYSPSNEQFF.

This clone was detected a few times. The chain combines TRBV29-1 with TRBJ2-1, with 7 bases aligning to TRBD1. There are 14 residues in the CDR3. The V gene end was trimmed by 4 bases and the J gene end by 7 bases; junction bases not matched to a gene: 10. Germline V CDR1 and CDR2: SQVTM, ANQGSEA. The chain's CDR3 is CSVGMRGQGNEQFF. CDR3 DNA: TGCAGCGTTGGGATGAGGGGGCAAGGGAATGAGCAGTTCTTC.

There are a few counts of this clone. The same CDR3 is also encoded by other DNA sequences in this sample. This chain connects TRBV29-1 to TRBJ2-7; 14 bases agree with TRBD2. The germline V gene has CDR1 SQVTM and CDR2 ANQGSEA. The CDR3 spans 14 residues. The J segment lost 2 bases and the V segment lost 6 bases, leaving 3 bases of the junction unmatched. This CDR3 reads CSVGLAGGPYEQYF. CDR3 DNA: TGCAGCGTAGGACTAGCGGGAGGACCCTACGAGCAGTACTTC.

This clone was picked up a small number of times. The chain recombines TRBV7-2 with TRBJ1-2, with 7 bases identical to TRBD1. Per germline, CDR1 SGHTA and CDR2 FQGNSA. This CDR3 region has 14 residues. J was trimmed by 8 bases and V by 3 bases; bases with no gene match: 9. CDR3 coding DNA: TGTGCCAGCAGCTTCGACAGGGCCATGGGCGGCTACACCTTC. Amino acid sequence: CASSFDRAMGGYTF.